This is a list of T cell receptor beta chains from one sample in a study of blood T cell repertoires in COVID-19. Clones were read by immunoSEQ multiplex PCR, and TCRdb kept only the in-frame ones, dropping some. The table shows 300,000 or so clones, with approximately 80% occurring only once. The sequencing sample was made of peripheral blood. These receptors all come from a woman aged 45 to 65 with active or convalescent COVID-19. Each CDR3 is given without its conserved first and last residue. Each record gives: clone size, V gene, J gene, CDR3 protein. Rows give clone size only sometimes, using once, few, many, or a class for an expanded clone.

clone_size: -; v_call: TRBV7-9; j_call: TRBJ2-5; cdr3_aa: ASSSVEVLETQY
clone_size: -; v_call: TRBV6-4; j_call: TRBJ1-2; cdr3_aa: ASSAGNNYGYT
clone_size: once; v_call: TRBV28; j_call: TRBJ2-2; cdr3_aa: ASGSGTGITGELF
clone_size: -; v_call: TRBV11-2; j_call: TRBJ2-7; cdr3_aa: ASSVGDRVYEQY
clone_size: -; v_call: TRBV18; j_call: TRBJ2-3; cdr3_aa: ASSREAVVTTDTQY
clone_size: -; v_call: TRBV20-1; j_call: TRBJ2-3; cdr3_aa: SASSLAGGRYTQY
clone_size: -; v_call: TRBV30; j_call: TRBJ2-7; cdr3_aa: AWSVSGPYEQY
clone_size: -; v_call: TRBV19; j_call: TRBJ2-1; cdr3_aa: ASRELGGSTYNEQF
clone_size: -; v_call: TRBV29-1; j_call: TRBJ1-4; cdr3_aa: SVFRDRDEKLF
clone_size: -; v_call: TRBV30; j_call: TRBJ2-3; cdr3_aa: AWRDRDPDTQY
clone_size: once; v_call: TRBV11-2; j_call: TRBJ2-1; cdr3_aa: ASSRHQFYNEQF
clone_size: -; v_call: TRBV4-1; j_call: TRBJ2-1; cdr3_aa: ASSLGTSAYNEQF
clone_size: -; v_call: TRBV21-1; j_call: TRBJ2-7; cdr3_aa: ASKETGTHEQY
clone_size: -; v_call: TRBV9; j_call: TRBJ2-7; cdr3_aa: ASSPGIIPYEQY
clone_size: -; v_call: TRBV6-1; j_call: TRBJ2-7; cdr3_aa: ASSEATRKTGEQY
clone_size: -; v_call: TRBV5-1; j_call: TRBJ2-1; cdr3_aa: ASTPVGGGAMGEQF
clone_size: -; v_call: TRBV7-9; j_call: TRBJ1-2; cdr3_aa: ASSSRQDGYT
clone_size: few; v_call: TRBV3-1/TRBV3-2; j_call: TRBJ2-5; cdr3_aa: ASSQFRGREFLGETQY
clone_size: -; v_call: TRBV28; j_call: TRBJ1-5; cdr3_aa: ASRRAGSNQPQH
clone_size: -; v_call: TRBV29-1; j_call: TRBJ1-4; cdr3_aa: SVASGQGFEKLF
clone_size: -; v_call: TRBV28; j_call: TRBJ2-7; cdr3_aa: ASSLPQGYEQY
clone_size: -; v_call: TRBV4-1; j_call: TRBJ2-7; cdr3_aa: ASSQDLGRSSYEQY
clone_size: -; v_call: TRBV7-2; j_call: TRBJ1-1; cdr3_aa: ASSSRRGTEAF
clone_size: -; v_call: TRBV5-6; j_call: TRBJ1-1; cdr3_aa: ASSPGGV
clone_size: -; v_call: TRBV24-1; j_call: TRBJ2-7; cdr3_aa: ATSDSAPRGHEQY
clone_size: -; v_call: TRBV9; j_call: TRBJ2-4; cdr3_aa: ASSGKEGAWGIQY
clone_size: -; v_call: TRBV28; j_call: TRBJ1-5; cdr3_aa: ASTTGRGYSNQPQH
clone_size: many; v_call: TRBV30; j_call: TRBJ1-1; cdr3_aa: AWRRGDSRNTEAF
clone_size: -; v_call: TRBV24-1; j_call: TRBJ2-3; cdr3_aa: ATSEAAGGTDTQY
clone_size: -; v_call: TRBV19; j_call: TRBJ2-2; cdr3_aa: ASSGSRDRYTGELF
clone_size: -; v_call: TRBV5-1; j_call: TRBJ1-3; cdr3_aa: ASSSGDSSSGNTIY
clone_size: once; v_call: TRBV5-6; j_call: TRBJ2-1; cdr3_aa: ASSPRGGMGIEQF
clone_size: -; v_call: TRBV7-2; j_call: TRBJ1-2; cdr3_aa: ASSLATSYGYT
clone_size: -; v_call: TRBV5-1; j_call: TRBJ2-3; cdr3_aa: ASSISGPGGTDTQY
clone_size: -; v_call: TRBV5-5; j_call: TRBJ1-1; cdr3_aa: ASSLVSTEAF
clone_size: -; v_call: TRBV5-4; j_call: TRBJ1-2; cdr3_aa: ASSLDRSYGYT
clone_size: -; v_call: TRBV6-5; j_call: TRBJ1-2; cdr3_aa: ASSYSNTVPYGYT
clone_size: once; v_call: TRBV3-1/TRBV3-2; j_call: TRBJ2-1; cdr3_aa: ASGDRVGTGEQF
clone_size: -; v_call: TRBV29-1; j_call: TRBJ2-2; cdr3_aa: SVEKAGPNTGELF
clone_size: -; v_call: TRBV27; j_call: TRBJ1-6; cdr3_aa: ASSFKGALGSSYNSPLH
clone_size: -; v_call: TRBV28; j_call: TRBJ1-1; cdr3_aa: ASSLSVSVTEAF
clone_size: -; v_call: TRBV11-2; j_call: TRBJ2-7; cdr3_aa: ASSRPGSAYEQY
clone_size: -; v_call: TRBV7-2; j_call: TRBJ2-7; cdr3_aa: ASSPRTSGTAYEQY
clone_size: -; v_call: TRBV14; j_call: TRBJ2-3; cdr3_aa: ASSPAGLAGTQY
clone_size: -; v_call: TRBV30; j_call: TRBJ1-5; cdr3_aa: AWSVQFNQPQH
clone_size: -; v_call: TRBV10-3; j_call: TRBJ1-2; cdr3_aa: AIGSLQGGNGYT
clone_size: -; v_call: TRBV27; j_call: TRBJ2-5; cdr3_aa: ASSLDRVQETQY
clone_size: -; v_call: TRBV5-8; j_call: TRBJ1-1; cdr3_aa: ASSLVRGRAEAF
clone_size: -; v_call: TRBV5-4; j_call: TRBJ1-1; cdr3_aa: ASSLGGRLNTEAF
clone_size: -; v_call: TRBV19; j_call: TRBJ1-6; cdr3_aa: ASSFGTEGNSPLH
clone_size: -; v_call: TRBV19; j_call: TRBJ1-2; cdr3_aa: ASSIARAYGYT
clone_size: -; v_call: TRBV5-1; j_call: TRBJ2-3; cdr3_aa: ASSDGLAGLADTQY
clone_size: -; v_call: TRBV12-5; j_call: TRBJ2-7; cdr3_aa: ASGLREHEQY
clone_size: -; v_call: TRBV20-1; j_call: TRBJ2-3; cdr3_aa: SASRGLAEATDTQY
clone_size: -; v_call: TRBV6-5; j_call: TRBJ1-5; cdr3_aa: ASSYSIEQPQH
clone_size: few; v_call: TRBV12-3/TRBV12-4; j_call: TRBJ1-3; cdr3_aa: ASQGRSGNTIY
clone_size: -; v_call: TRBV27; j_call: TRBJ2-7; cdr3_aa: ASSYPRVAGPYEQY
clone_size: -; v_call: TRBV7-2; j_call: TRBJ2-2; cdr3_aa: ASSLAHSIAGELF
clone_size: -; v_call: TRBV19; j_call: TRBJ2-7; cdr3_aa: ATRVWRGYYEQY